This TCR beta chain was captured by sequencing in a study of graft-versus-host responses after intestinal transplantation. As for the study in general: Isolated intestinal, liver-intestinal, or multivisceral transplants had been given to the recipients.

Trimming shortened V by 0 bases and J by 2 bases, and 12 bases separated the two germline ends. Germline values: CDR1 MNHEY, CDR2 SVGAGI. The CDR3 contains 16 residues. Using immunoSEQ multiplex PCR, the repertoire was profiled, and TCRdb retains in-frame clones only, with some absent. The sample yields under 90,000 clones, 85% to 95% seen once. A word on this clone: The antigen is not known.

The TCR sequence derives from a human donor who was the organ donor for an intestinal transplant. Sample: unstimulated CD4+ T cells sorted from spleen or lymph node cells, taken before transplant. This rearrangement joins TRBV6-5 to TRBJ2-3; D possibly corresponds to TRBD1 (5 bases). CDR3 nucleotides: TGTGCCAGCAGTTACTCGAATCCAGGGAACACAGATACGCAGTATTTT. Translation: CASSYSNPGNTDTQYF.